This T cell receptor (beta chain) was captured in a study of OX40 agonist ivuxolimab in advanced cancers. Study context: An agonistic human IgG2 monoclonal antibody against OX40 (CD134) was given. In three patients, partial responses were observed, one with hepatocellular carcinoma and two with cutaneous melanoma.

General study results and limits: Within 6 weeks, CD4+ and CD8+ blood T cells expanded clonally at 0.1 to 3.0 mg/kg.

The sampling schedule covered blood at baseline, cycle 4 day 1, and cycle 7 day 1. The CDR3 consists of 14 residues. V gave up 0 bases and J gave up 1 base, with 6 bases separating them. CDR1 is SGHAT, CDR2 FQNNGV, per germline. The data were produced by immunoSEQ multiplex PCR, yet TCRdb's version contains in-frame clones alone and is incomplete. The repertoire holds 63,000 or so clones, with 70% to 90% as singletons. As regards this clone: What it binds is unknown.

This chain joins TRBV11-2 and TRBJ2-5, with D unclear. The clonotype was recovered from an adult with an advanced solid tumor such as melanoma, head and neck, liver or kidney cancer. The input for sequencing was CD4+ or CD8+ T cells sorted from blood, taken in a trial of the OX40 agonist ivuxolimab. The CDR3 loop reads CASSLDYFQETQYF. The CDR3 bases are TGTGCCAGCAGCTTAGACTATTTCCAAGAGACCCAGTACTTC.